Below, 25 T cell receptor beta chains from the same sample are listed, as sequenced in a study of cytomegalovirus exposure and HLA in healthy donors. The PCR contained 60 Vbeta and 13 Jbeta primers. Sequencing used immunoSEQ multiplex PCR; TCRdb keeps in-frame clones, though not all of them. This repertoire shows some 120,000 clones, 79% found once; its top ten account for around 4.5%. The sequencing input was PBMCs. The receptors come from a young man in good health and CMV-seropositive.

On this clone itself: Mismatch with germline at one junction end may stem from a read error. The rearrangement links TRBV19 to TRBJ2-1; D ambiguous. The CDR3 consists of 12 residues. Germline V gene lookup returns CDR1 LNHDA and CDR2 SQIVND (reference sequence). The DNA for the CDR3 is TGTGCCAGTAAGCCCTCCTCCAATGAGCAGTTCTTC. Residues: CASKPSSNEQFF.

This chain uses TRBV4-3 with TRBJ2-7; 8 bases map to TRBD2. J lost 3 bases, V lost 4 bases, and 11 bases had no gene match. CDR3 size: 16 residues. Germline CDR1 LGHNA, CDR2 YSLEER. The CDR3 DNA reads TGCGCCAGCAGCCCCCGAGTGGGGAGCGGGAGCTACGAGCAGTACTTC. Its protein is CASSPRVGSGSYEQYF.

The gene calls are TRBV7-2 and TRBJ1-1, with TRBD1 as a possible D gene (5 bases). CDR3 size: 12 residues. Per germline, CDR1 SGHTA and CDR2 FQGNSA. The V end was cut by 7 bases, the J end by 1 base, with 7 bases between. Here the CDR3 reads CASMGGNTEAFF. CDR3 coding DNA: TGTGCCAGCATGGGGGGGAACACTGAAGCTTTCTTT.

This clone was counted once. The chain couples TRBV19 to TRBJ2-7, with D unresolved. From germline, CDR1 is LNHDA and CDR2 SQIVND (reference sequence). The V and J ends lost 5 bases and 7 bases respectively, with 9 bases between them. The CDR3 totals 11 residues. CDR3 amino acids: CASSGLGEQYF. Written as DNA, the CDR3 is TGTGCCAGTAGTGGGCTCGGTGAGCAGTACTTC.

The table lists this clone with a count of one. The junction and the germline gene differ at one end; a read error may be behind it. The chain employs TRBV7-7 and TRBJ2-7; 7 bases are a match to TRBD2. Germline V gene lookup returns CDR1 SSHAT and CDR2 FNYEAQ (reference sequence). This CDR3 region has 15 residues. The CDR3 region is CASSLGRGSSYEQYF. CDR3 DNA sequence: TGTGCTAGCAGCTTGGGGCGGGGGAGCTCCTACGAGCAGTACTTC. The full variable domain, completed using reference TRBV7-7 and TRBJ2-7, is GAGVSQSPRYKVTKRGQDVTLRCDPISSHATLYWYQQALGQGPEFLTYFNYEAQPDKSGLPSDRFSAERPEGSISTLTIQRTEQRDSAMYRCASSLGRGSSYEQYFGPGTRLTVT.

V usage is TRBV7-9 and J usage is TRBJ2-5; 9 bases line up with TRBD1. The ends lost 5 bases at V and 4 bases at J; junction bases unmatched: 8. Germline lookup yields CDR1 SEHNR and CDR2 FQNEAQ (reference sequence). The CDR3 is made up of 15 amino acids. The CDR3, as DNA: TGTGCCAGCAGCGGCCGGGACAGGGCTTTAGAGACCCAGTACTTC. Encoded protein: CASSGRDRALETQYF.

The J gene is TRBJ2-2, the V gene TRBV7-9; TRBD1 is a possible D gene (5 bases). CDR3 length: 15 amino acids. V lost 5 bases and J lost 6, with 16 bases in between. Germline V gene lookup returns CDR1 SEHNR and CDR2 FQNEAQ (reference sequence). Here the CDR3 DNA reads TGTGCCAGCAGCATAAGGAGCTGGGGCGCCGGGGAGCTGTTTTTT. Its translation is CASSIRSWGAGELFF.

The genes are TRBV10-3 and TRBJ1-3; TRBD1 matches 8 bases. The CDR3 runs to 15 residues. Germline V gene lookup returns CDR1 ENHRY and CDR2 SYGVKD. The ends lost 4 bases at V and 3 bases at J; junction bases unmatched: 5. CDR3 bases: TGTGCCATCAGTGCGGCAGGGGGCGGTGGAAACACCATATATTTT. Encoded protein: CAISAAGGGGNTIYF.

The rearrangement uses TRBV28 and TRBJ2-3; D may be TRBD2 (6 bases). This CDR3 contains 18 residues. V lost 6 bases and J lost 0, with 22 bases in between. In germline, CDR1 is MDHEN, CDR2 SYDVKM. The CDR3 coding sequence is TGTGCCAGCAGCCCTTCTCAATATCTAGCGACTAGCACAGATACGCAGTATTTT. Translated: CASSPSQYLATSTDTQYF.

The CDR3 reads CASSPRDYQRRYF. CDR3 nucleotide sequence: TGTGCCAGCAGCCCCCGGGACTACCAGCGGCGGTACTTC. V and J are TRBV7-2 and TRBJ2-7, with 7 nucleotides matching TRBD2. Losses at the gene ends were 5 bases for V and 12 bases for J; bases not matched to a gene: 13. The CDR3 has 13 amino acids. Germline CDR1 reads SGHTA; CDR2 reads FQGNSA. The full variable domain, in which reference TRBV7-2 and TRBJ2-7 provide the parts outside the CDR3, is GAGVSQSPSNKVTEKGKDVELRCDPISGHTALYWYRQSLGQGLEFLIYFQGNSAPDKSGLPSDRFSAERTGGSVSTLTIQRTQQEDSAVYLCASSPRDYQRRYFGPGTRLTVT.

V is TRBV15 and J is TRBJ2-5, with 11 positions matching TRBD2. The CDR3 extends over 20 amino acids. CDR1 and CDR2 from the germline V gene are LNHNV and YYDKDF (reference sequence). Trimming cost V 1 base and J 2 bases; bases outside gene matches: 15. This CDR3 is CATSRGQKFLGLAGQETQYF. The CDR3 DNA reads TGTGCCACCAGCAGAGGACAAAAGTTTTTAGGACTAGCGGGTCAAGAGACCCAGTACTTC.

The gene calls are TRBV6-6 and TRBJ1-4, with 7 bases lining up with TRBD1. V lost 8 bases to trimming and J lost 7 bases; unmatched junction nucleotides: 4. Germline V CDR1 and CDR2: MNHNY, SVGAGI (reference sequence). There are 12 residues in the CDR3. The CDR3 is CASRPGGEKLFF. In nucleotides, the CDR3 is TGTGCCAGCCGCCCAGGGGGTGAAAAACTGTTTTTT.

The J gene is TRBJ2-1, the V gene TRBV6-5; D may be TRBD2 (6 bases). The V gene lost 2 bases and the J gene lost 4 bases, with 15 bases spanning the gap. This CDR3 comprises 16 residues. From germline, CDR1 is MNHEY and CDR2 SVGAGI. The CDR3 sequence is CASSYSWGEVYNEQFF. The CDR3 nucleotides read TGTGCCAGCAGTTACAGCTGGGGGGAAGTATACAATGAGCAGTTCTTC.

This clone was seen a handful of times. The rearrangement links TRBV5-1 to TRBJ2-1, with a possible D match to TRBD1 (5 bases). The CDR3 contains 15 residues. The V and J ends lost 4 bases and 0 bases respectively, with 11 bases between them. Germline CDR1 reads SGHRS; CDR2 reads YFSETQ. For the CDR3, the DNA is TGCGCCAGCAGCCAGGGCCCCTTCTCCTACAATGAGCAGTTCTTC. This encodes CASSQGPFSYNEQFF.

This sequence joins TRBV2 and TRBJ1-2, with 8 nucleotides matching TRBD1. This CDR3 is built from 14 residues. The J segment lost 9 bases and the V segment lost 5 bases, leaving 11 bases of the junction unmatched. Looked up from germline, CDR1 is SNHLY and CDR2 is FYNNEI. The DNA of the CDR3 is TGTGCCAGCAGTTTAGACAGGGGAAGTTTTAGCTACACCTTC. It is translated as CASSLDRGSFSYTF.

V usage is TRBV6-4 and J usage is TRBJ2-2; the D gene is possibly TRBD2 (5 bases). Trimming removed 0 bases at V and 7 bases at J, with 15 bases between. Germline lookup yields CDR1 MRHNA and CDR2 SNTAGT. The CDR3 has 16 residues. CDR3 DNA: TGTGCCAGCAGTGACTCGCGCGCCGGGGTGGTCGGGGAGCTGTTTTTT. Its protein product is CASSDSRAGVVGELFF.

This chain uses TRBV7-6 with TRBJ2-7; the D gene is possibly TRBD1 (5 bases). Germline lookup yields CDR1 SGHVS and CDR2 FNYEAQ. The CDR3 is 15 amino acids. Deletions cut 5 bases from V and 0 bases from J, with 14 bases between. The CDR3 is CASSKRQQASYEQYF. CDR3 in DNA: TGTGCCAGCAGCAAGAGACAGCAAGCCTCCTACGAGCAGTACTTC.

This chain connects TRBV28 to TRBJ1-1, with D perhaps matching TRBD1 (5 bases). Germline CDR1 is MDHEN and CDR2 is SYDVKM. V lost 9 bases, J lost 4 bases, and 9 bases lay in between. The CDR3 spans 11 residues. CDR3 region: CASRQSTEAFF. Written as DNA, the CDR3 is TGTGCCAGTAGACAGAGCACTGAAGCTTTCTTT.

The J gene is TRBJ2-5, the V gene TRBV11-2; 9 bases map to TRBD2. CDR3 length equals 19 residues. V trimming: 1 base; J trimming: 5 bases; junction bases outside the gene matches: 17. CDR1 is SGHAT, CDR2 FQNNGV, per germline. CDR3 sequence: CASSLVQRGANQREETQYF. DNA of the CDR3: TGTGCCAGCAGCTTAGTCCAGCGGGGGGCCAACCAGAGGGAGGAGACCCAGTACTTC. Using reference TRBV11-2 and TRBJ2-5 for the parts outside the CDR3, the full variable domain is EAGVAQSPRYKIIEKRQSVAFWCNPISGHATLYWYQQILGQGPKLLIQFQNNGVVDDSQLPKDRFSAERLKGVDSTLKIQPAKLEDSAVYLCASSLVQRGANQREETQYFGPGTRLLVL.

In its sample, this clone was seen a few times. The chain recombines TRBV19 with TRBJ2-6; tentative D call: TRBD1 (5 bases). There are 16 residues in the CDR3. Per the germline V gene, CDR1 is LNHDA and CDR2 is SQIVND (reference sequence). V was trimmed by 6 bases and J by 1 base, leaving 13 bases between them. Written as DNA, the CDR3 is TGTGCCAGTAGAAGCAGGGCCGGGTCTGGGGCCAACGTCCTGACTTTC. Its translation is CASRSRAGSGANVLTF.

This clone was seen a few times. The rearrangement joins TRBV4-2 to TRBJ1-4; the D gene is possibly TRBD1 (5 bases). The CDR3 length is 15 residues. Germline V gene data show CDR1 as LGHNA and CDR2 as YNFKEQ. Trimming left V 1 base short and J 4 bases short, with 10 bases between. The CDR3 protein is CASSQVGGINEKLFF. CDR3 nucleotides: TGTGCCAGCAGCCAAGTGGGGGGAATTAATGAAAAACTGTTTTTT.

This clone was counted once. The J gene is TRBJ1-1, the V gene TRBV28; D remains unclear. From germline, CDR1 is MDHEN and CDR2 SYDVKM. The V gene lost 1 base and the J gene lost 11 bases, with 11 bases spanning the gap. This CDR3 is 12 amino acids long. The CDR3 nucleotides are TGTGCCAGCAGTTTATCCGGGGTGAAGGCTTTCTTT. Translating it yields CASSLSGVKAFF.

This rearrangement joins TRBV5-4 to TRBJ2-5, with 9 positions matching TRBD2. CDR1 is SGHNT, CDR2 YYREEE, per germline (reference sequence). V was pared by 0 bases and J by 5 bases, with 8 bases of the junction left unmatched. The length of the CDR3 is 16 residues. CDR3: CASSLGRGLAWETQYF. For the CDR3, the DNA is TGTGCCAGCAGCTTGGGTCGCGGACTAGCGTGGGAGACCCAGTACTTC.

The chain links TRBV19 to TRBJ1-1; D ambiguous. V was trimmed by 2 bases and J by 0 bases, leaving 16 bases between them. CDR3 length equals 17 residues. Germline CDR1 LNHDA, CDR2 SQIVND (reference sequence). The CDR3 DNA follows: TGTGCCAGTAGTATAATCTTCTTTGGGAGCATGAACACTGAAGCTTTCTTT. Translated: CASSIIFFGSMNTEAFF. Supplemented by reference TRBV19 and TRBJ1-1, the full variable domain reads DGGITQSPKYLFRKEGQNVTLSCEQNLNHDAMYWYRQDPGQGLRLIYYSQIVNDFQKGDIAEGYSVSREKKESFPLTVTSAQKNPTAFYLCASSIIFFGSMNTEAFFGQGTRLTVV.

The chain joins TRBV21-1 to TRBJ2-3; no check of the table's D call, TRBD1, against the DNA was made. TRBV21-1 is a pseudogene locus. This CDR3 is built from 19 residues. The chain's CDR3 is CASSRPGQDHWLSTDTQYF. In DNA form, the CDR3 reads TGTGCCAGCAGCCGCCCCGGACAGGACCATTGGCTTAGCACAGATACGCAGTATTTT.